This entry is about one TCR beta chain. The entry originates in a study of blood T cell repertoires in COVID-19. About the research overall: Material from acute and convalescent COVID-19 was sourced from the United States, Italy and Spain.

In the study's own analysis: Reference gene primer amplification in the assay estimated nucleated cell counts. Assay: immunoSEQ multiplex PCR; the TCRdb copy retains only in-frame clones and omits some. The V and J calls and clone size were taken over from that table, and D and trimming were inferred from the DNA. The data contain 70,000 to 95,000 clones, over 80% of them seen just once; the ten biggest clones take up around 11%. This CDR3 comprises 14 residues. With 6 bases clipped from V and 7 bases from J, the junction kept 9 bases outside the gene matches. Germline V CDR1 and CDR2: ENHRY, SYGVKD.

The J gene is TRBJ2-3, the V gene TRBV10-3; 8 bases match TRBD1. Sequenced material: peripheral blood. This receptor was obtained from a woman in her 70s with active or convalescent COVID-19. The CDR3 DNA sequence: TGTGCCATCAGCCAGGACAGGGATTTACATACGCAGTATTTT. It is translated as CAISQDRDLHTQYF.